The present T cell receptor beta chain was sequenced within a study of human T cells and chemical hapten exposure. This CDR3 has 14 amino acids. Germline V gene data show CDR1 as SSHAT and CDR2 as FNYEAQ (reference sequence). The germline V and J ends were trimmed by 3 bases and 6 bases, with 12 bases remaining between them. This clonotype showed up just a few times. In TCRdb, the RACE reads were re-called with MiXCR into one record per CDR3 protein. The table includes tens of thousands of distinct CDR3 sequences, 9.5% to 10% detected once. Time point reported: pre-sensitization, week 0. Noted treatment: therapeutic diphenylcyclopropenone sensitization with weekly scalp DPC.

The chain links TRBV7-7 to TRBJ2-1; tentatively, D is TRBD2 (6 bases). This clonotype was sampled from a man aged 40-55 years with alopecia areata. Some clones in this sample may be carry-over from other donors' samples. The sample was whole blood, taken in connection with sensitization to the hapten diphenylcyclopropenone (DPC). The DNA for the CDR3 is TGTGCCAGCAGCTTGGTCCCCGGGGGCAATGAGCAGTTCTTC. Encoded protein: CASSLVPGGNEQFF.